The clone carrying this T cell receptor beta chain was recorded at least ten times. The antigen remains unidentified. This entry is derived from a study of T cells in Graves' hyperthyroidism and ophthalmopathy. About the study: It was at initial diagnosis, before any treatment, that peripheral blood was collected. Whole-study results and caveats: A median about 6 months before onset, the model predicted ophthalmopathy.

This CDR3 comprises 13 residues. With 4 bases removed from V and 10 bases from J, the gap between germline ends came to 14 bases. In germline, CDR1 is SGHTA, CDR2 FQGNSA. Ophthalmopathy cases met thresholds of Clinical Activity Score at least 3, NOSPECS grade at least 4 and duration under 3 months. Isolation of PBMCs was performed on 8.5 to 10 ml fresh peripheral blood. RNA transcripts served as the template for amplifying TCR beta CDR3 regions. The TCR CDR3 first-round RT-PCR relied on the HTBI primer set. TCRdb independently ran MiXCR on the multiplex PCR reads; one entry per CDR3 protein. This table has over 350,000 distinct CDR3 sequences, roughly 14% appearing once.

The origin of this receptor is a man aged 18 to 29 with Graves' ophthalmopathy. This chain uses TRBV7-2 with TRBJ1-5; D unresolved. Input material: blood. The CDR3 sequence: CASSSSTVTPQHF. The CDR3 nucleotides read TGTGCCAGCAGCTCTTCGACTGTAACACCCCAGCATTTT.